The 27 T cell receptor beta chains below come from one sample, sequenced in a study of blood T cells in healthy people across ages. The authors ran a second PCR of about 7 to 12 cycles using a sample-barcoded 5' primer and a J-beta primer mix. MiXCR, applied by TCRdb to the 5' RACE reads, yields one record per CDR3 protein. This table has about 1 million distinct CDR3 sequences, over 35% appearing once. The sample was blood. All receptors derive from a woman aged 60 to 75 in good health.

The chain combines TRBV6-1 with TRBJ2-1; 12 nucleotides agree with TRBD2. The CDR3 totals 16 residues. Trimming took 4 bases from V and 6 from J; bases not matched to a gene: 7. Germline V gene lookup returns CDR1 MNHNS and CDR2 SASEGT. CDR3 protein: CASSAPTSGSGNEQFF. The DNA for the CDR3 is TGTGCCAGCAGTGCCCCGACTAGCGGGAGTGGCAATGAGCAGTTCTTC.

The chain is built from TRBV11-2 and TRBJ1-1; no definite D call. The CDR3 spans 13 residues. V lost 4 bases and J lost 4, with 10 bases in between. Germline values: CDR1 SGHAT, CDR2 FQNNGV. CDR3 DNA: TGTGCCAGCAGCTCCCGTTTGGCCACTGAAGCTTTCTTT. Translated, it gives CASSSRLATEAFF.

V usage is TRBV27 and J usage is TRBJ1-5; D call uncertain. The germline V gene has CDR1 MNHEY and CDR2 SMNVEV (reference sequence). The V and J ends lost 2 bases and 2 bases respectively, with 10 bases between them. This CDR3 is built from 15 residues. The CDR3 region is CASSLEGWGNQPQHF. The CDR3 DNA sequence: TGTGCCAGCAGTTTAGAGGGTTGGGGCAATCAGCCCCAGCATTTT.

The chain uses TRBV5-6 and TRBJ2-7, with 8 bases fitting TRBD2. The CDR3 sequence is 16 residues long. The V and J ends lost 5 bases and 0 bases, in that order; junction bases with no gene match: 10. Germline V gene lookup returns CDR1 SGHDT and CDR2 YYEEEE. This CDR3 is CASRRWASGYSYEQYF. The DNA of the CDR3 is TGTGCCAGCAGACGGTGGGCTAGCGGGTACTCCTACGAGCAGTACTTC.

V is TRBV4-1 and J is TRBJ2-1; TRBD2 matches at 9 bases. The DNA matches TRBJ2-7 better at its end, which makes the J call doubtful. This CDR3 is built from 18 residues. Germline CDR1 reads MGHRA; CDR2 reads YSYEKL. In nucleotides, the CDR3 is TGCGCCAGCAGCCAAGGTGGTAGCGGGAGTCTGTCCTACAATGAGCAGTACTTC. Translating it yields CASSQGGSGSLSYNEQYF.

The gene calls are TRBV28 and TRBJ2-5, with 8 nucleotides matching TRBD1. After removal of 6 bases from V and 11 bases from J, the junction contained 14 bases not matched to a gene. Germline loops: CDR1 MDHEN, CDR2 SYDVKM. The CDR3 runs to 14 residues. The CDR3 DNA sequence: TGTGCCAGCAGGCCCCAGGGGGCGGTCAATGAGCAGTACTTC. Translation gives CASRPQGAVNEQYF.

There are many counts of this clonotype. The chain combines TRBV5-1 with TRBJ2-5, with TRBD2 as a possible D gene (6 bases). The CDR3 sequence is 14 residues long. V lost 0 bases, J lost 1 base, and 7 bases lay in between. Germline V lookup: CDR1 SGHRS, CDR2 YFSETQ. CDR3 sequence: CASSLEGGQETQYF. The CDR3 bases are TGCGCCAGCAGCTTGGAGGGAGGCCAAGAGACCCAGTACTTC.

This clonotype was observed a handful of times. The chain recombines TRBV10-3 with TRBJ2-1; TRBD2 aligns across 12 bases. The germline V gene has CDR1 ENHRY and CDR2 SYGVKD. The CDR3 extends over 20 amino acids. Losses at the gene ends were 0 bases for V and 6 bases for J; bases not matched to a gene: 15. The CDR3 region has the DNA TGTGCCATCAGTGAGTCGACGGCTAGCGGGAGGGCCAAGTATGTCAATGAGCAGTTCTTC. The encoded protein is CAISESTASGRAKYVNEQFF.

This clonotype appeared a few times. The CDR3 loop reads CASSQTGSYNEQFF. The DNA of the CDR3 is TGTGCCAGCAGCCAGACGGGGTCCTACAATGAGCAGTTCTTC. The rearrangement links TRBV14 to TRBJ2-1; weak D call: TRBD2 (5 bases). V was shortened by 3 bases and J by 1 base, with 7 bases between the two germline ends. Germline assignment: CDR1 SGHDN and CDR2 FVKESK. The length of the CDR3 is 14 residues.

This clonotype was observed a few times. This chain links TRBV6-5 with TRBJ2-7; D tentatively reads TRBD1 or TRBD2 (6 bases each). Germline V gene lookup returns CDR1 MNHEY and CDR2 SVGAGI. V lost 7 bases, J lost 7 bases, and 20 bases lay in between. The CDR3 has 14 residues. The CDR3 spells CASIGGQNGWEQYF. The CDR3 nucleotides read TGTGCCAGCATAGGGGGGCAGAACGGCTGGGAGCAGTACTTC.

The chain employs TRBV12-3 or TRBV12-4 and TRBJ2-7; 9 positions match TRBD2. CDR3 length equals 14 residues. Trimming cost V 6 bases and J 2 bases; bases outside gene matches: 5. CDR3 in amino acids: CASSYSGSAYEQYF. CDR3 sequence (DNA): TGTGCCAGCAGCTATAGCGGGAGTGCCTACGAGCAGTACTTC.

This clonotype has more than one count but fewer than ten. This rearrangement joins TRBV7-2 to TRBJ2-5; tentative D call: TRBD2 (6 bases). The J call may not be correct, given that the DNA end is closer to TRBJ2-7. CDR3 length equals 13 residues. The germline V gene encodes CDR1 SGHTA and CDR2 FQGNSA. The chain's CDR3 is CASSLVGGREQYF. CDR3 nucleotides: TGTGCCAGCAGCTTAGTGGGAGGCCGCGAGCAGTACTTC.

The chain combines TRBV12-3 or TRBV12-4 with TRBJ2-5; no clear D gene. This CDR3 has 13 amino acids. With 3 bases removed from V and 11 bases from J, the gap between germline ends came to 16 bases. As DNA, the CDR3 is TGTGCCAGCAGTTTCGTCTACTACAATGAGCAGTACTTC. It translates to CASSFVYYNEQYF.

The rearrangement links TRBV7-8 to TRBJ1-3, with D perhaps TRBD1 (5 bases). V was pared by 0 bases and J by 4 bases, with 7 bases between. This CDR3 contains 14 residues. Germline loops: CDR1 SGHVS, CDR2 FQNEAQ. CDR3 region: CASSLAGVGNTIYF. In nucleotides, the CDR3 is TGTGCCAGCAGCTTAGCAGGGGTGGGAAACACCATATATTTT.

The V gene is TRBV5-1, the J gene TRBJ2-6; D tentatively fits TRBD1 or TRBD2 (5 bases each). The CDR3 extends over 17 amino acids. With 4 bases removed from V and 0 bases from J, the gap between germline ends came to 14 bases. Per the germline V gene, CDR1 is SGHRS and CDR2 is YFSETQ. The CDR3: CASSARDRFSGANVLTF. Written as DNA, the CDR3 is TGCGCCAGCAGCGCCCGGGACCGTTTCTCTGGGGCCAACGTCCTGACTTTC.

This clonotype was recorded only once. This chain uses TRBV4-2 with TRBJ2-1, with D perhaps TRBD2 (6 bases). The J call may be mistaken, given a closer DNA end match to TRBJ2-7. The CDR3 runs to 17 residues. Germline V gene sequence: CDR1 LGHNA, CDR2 YNFKEQ. The CDR3 sequence is CASSQGSGGELYNEQYF. The CDR3 coding sequence is TGTGCCAGCAGCCAAGGCAGCGGCGGGGAACTCTACAATGAGCAGTACTTC.

This chain links TRBV28 with TRBJ2-3, with a tentative D call TRBD2 (6 bases). The germline V gene has CDR1 MDHEN and CDR2 SYDVKM. This CDR3 comprises 14 residues. V lost 7 bases and J lost 5, with 16 bases in between. The CDR3 here is CASITGGVGDTQYF. The CDR3 DNA reads TGTGCCAGCATTACAGGCGGGGTGGGAGATACGCAGTATTTT.

The chain couples TRBV10-3 to TRBJ2-3; TRBD2 matches 8 bases. V was clipped by 0 bases and J by 3 bases; unmatched bases: 11. CDR1 and CDR2 (germline): ENHRY, SYGVKD. The CDR3 is 18 amino acids. In DNA, the CDR3 is TGTGCCATCAGTGAGTCCTTAAGAGCGGGAGTGGGAACAGATACGCAGTATTTT. Its protein is CAISESLRAGVGTDTQYF.

The V call is TRBV29-1, the J call TRBJ2-7; perhaps TRBD1 as D (7 bases). Trimming left V 7 bases short and J 2 bases short, with 21 bases between. The CDR3 has 15 residues. The germline gives CDR1 SQVTM, CDR2 ANQGSEA. CDR3 protein: CSGLEGQGVAYEQYF. CDR3 bases: TGCAGCGGCCTGGAGGGGCAGGGGGTTGCCTACGAGCAGTACTTC.

The chain joins TRBV4-2 to TRBJ2-6; 8 bases are shared with TRBD2. Germline V gene sequence: CDR1 LGHNA, CDR2 YNFKEQ. The CDR3 sequence is 19 residues long. V lost 0 bases and J lost 1; bases outside the gene matches: 8. The CDR3 DNA reads as TGTGCCAGCAGCCAAGAGTTAGCTAGCGGGTTGTCTGGGGCCAACGTCCTGACTTTC. It codes for CASSQELASGLSGANVLTF.

The chain is built from TRBV30 and TRBJ2-5; D is unclear. Germline values: CDR1 GTSNPN, CDR2 SVGIG (reference sequence). CDR3 length equals 12 residues. The germline V and J ends were trimmed by 1 base and 4 bases, with 7 bases remaining between them. The CDR3 DNA follows: TGTGCCTGGAGTGCTAACGGAGAGACCCAGTACTTC. As protein: CAWSANGETQYF.

The V and J genes are TRBV20-1 and TRBJ2-1, with 10 positions matching TRBD2. This CDR3 is built from 16 residues. From germline, CDR1 is DFQATT and CDR2 SNEGSKA (reference sequence). V lost 6 bases, J lost 1 base, and 9 bases stayed unmatched. As DNA, the CDR3 is TGCAGTGCCGGCAAACTAGCGGGACGGTCCTACAATGAGCAGTTCTTC. Protein: CSAGKLAGRSYNEQFF.

This clonotype came up many times. The V call is TRBV7-2, the J call TRBJ2-1; D possibly corresponds to TRBD2 (6 bases). Germline-derived CDR1 and CDR2 are SGHTA and FQGNSA. This CDR3 contains 15 residues. The V end was cut by 7 bases, the J end by 6 bases, with 19 bases between. The CDR3 loop reads CASKFSGGYRNEQFF. The CDR3 region has the DNA TGTGCCAGCAAATTTTCTGGAGGGTATCGCAATGAGCAGTTCTTC.

The V and J genes are TRBV12-3 or TRBV12-4 and TRBJ2-1; D might be TRBD1 or TRBD2, each matching 6 bases. The CDR3 sequence is 15 residues long. V shed 6 bases and J shed 9 bases, with 21 bases lying between them. In nucleotides, the CDR3 is TGTGCCAGCAGCCCGGGGGCAGAGGCAGTCGGTGAGCAGTTCTTC. This sequence encodes CASSPGAEAVGEQFF.

This sequence joins TRBV20-1 and TRBJ1-2; a possible D gene is TRBD1 (5 bases). Per germline, CDR1 DFQATT and CDR2 SNEGSKA (reference sequence). The CDR3 has 12 amino acids. Trimming pared 3 bases from V and 5 bases from J, leaving 10 bases between. DNA of the CDR3: TGCAGTGCTAGCCCCACAGGTTATGGCTACACCTTC. Protein: CSASPTGYGYTF.

The rearrangement uses TRBV4-1 and TRBJ2-1; 14 bases fit TRBD2. The junction had 5 bases not matched to a gene; V was cut back by 0 bases and J by 1 base. Germline CDR1 MGHRA, CDR2 YSYEKL. CDR3 length: 19 amino acids. The CDR3 sequence is CASSQDQGTSGSSYNEQFF. The CDR3 DNA reads TGCGCCAGCAGCCAAGATCAAGGGACTAGCGGGAGTTCCTACAATGAGCAGTTCTTC.

This clonotype turned up a few times. The chain joins TRBV5-1 to TRBJ2-5; D is unresolved. Germline CDR1 reads SGHRS; CDR2 reads YFSETQ. The CDR3 contains 11 residues. Trimming shortened V by 6 bases and J by 11 bases, and 14 bases separated the two germline ends. CDR3 bases: TGCGCCAGCAAGAAGACGACGGATCAGTACTTC. This translates into CASKKTTDQYF.